These 12 T cell receptor beta chains share one sample of origin, sequenced in a study of blood T cell repertoires in COVID-19. This table comes from immunoSEQ multiplex PCR, and its TCRdb copy is limited to in-frame clones, with some not included. The sample yields 190,000 or so clones, approximately 86% seen once. Sample: peripheral blood. The receptors shown here come from a man in his forties or fifties with active or convalescent COVID-19.

The chain uses TRBV10-3 and TRBJ2-2, with 12 nucleotides matching TRBD2. CDR1 is ENHRY and CDR2 is SYGVKD in the germline V gene. The junction had 3 bases not matched to a gene; V was cut back by 7 bases and J by 0 bases. This CDR3 spans 16 amino acids. CDR3 coding DNA: TGTGCCATCAATCCTAGCGGGGGGGCGAACACCGGGGAGCTGTTTTTT. It translates to CAINPSGGANTGELFF.

The table lists this clone with a count of one. The chain employs TRBV11-2 and TRBJ1-1; D gene uncertain. The germline CDR1 and CDR2 sequences are SGHAT and FQNNGV. Trimming removed 0 bases from V and 1 base from J, with 6 bases in between. The CDR3 contains 14 residues. CDR3 nucleotide sequence: TGTGCCAGCAGCTTAGAACGGTCGAACACTGAAGCTTTCTTT. Translating it yields CASSLERSNTEAFF.

The rearrangement uses TRBV7-2 and TRBJ2-2, with D possibly being TRBD1 (5 bases). V was cut by 4 bases and J by 0 bases, with 6 bases left in between. Per germline, CDR1 SGHTA and CDR2 FQGNSA. This CDR3 region has 14 residues. CDR3 nucleotides: TGTGCCAGCAGCTCACAGGCGAACACCGGGGAGCTGTTTTTT. Protein sequence: CASSSQANTGELFF. Full variable domain (remainder filled in from reference TRBV7-2 and TRBJ2-2): GAGVSQSPSNKVTEKGKDVELRCDPISGHTALYWYRQSLGQGLEFLIYFQGNSAPDKSGLPSDRFSAERTGGSVSTLTIQRTQQEDSAVYLCASSSQANTGELFFGEGSRLTVL.

The V and J genes are TRBV15 and TRBJ1-1, with D tentatively TRBD1 (5 bases). The CDR3 covers 12 residues. The V end was cut by 8 bases, the J end by 4 bases, with 11 bases between. Germline loops: CDR1 LNHNV, CDR2 YYDKDF (reference sequence). The CDR3 DNA sequence: TGTGCCACCCGGGGGGGTCCCACTGAAGCTTTCTTT. Protein product: CATRGGPTEAFF.

The chain employs TRBV24-1 and TRBJ2-3, with a weak D call TRBD2 (5 bases). CDR3 length: 13 residues. Germline CDR1 is KGHDR and CDR2 is SFDVKD. V was shortened by 4 bases and J by 11 bases, with 15 bases between the two germline ends. CDR3 protein: CATSELTNGKQYF. As DNA, the CDR3 is TGTGCCACCAGTGAGCTGACTAACGGAAAGCAGTATTTT.

This chain uses TRBV11-2 with TRBJ2-5; possible D gene TRBD1, 5 bases. CDR3 size: 15 residues. The V end lost 2 bases, the J end lost 3 bases, and 13 bases lay between the germline ends. Per germline, CDR1 SGHAT and CDR2 FQNNGV. CDR3 loop: CASSLNRLDEETQYF. In DNA form, the CDR3 reads TGTGCCAGCAGCTTAAACAGGTTGGATGAAGAGACCCAGTACTTC.

The chain recombines TRBV20-1 with TRBJ1-2; D not certain. Germline V lookup: CDR1 DFQATT, CDR2 SNEGSKA (reference sequence). The CDR3 covers 11 residues. V gave up 0 bases and J gave up 8 bases, with 7 bases separating them. In nucleotides, the CDR3 is TGCAGTGCTAGAGATCCGGGGGGCTACACCTTC. This translates into CSARDPGGYTF.

Remarks on this clone: The same CDR3 is also encoded by other DNA sequences in this sample. The V gene is TRBV5-1, the J gene TRBJ1-2, with D maybe TRBD1 (6 bases). Germline CDR1 and CDR2: SGHRS and YFSETQ. The CDR3 covers 13 residues. The V gene lost 2 bases and the J gene lost 4 bases, with 9 bases spanning the gap. The CDR3 bases are TGCGCCAGCAGCTTACAGGGCGCCTATGGCTACACCTTC. This encodes CASSLQGAYGYTF.

This clone came up once. This chain joins TRBV12-5 and TRBJ2-3, with TRBD1 matching 8 bases. V dropped 7 bases and J dropped 6; count of bases not matched to a gene: 9. Germline assignment: CDR1 LGHNT and CDR2 FRNRAP. This CDR3 contains 14 residues. The CDR3 loop reads CASAPSGGPDTQYF. The CDR3, as DNA: TGTGCTAGTGCTCCATCAGGGGGCCCGGATACGCAGTATTTT.

The chain recombines TRBV28 with TRBJ2-2; D is ambiguous. Germline V gene sequence: CDR1 MDHEN, CDR2 SYDVKM. V was shortened by 3 bases and J by 2 bases, with 10 bases between the two germline ends. CDR3 length: 15 amino acids. The chain's CDR3 is CASSFAGTNTGELFF. The DNA of the CDR3 is TGTGCCAGCAGTTTCGCAGGTACCAACACCGGGGAGCTGTTTTTT.

This clone appeared once. The chain recombines TRBV4-1 with TRBJ1-3; TRBD1 is a possible D gene (6 bases). Trimming removed 3 bases at V and 0 bases at J, with 9 bases between. Germline-derived CDR1 and CDR2 are MGHRA and YSYEKL. There are 15 residues in the CDR3. The CDR3 region has the DNA TGCGCCAGCAGCCAGGGACATTTCTCTGGAAACACCATATATTTT. This translates into CASSQGHFSGNTIYF.

The chain is built from TRBV18 and TRBJ1-4; D is perhaps TRBD1 (5 bases). The CDR3 sequence is 13 residues long. Trimming removed 4 bases at V and 7 bases at J, with 10 bases between. The germline CDR1 and CDR2 sequences are KGHSH and LQKENI. The CDR3 is CASSLGGGEKLFF. The DNA of the CDR3 is TGTGCCAGCTCACTCGGGGGTGGTGAAAAACTGTTTTTT.